The rows below give T cell receptor beta chains drawn from one sample of a study of blood T cell repertoires in COVID-19. The protocol was immunoSEQ multiplex PCR, while the TCRdb copy is restricted to in-frame clones and leaves out a portion. The sample includes more than 85,000 clones, around 84% of them seen just once. Sequencing was carried out using peripheral blood. The receptors derive from a woman over 75 with acute or convalescent COVID-19. The CDR3 runs from the conserved cysteine through the conserved F or W. A D gene is named only where the DNA matches it firmly. Rows give clone size only sometimes, using once, few, many, or a class for an expanded clone.

-	11	-	TRBJ2-7	TRBV20-1	TGCAGTGCTAACTCGGTCTACGAGCAGTACTTC	CSANSVYEQYF
-	15	-	TRBJ1-2	TRBV5-1	TGCGCCAGCAGCCTTTCGGGGGACGCAAACTATGGCTACACCTTC	CASSLSGDANYGYTF
TRBD2	13	few	TRBJ2-7	TRBV27	TGTGCCAGCAGTTTTAGCGGGAGCTACGAGCAGTACTTC	CASSFSGSYEQYF
-	14	-	TRBJ1-2	TRBV5-5	TGTGCCAGCAGGCCCCCTCGGGAATCCTATGGCTACACCTTC	CASRPPRESYGYTF
-	11	once	TRBJ1-2	TRBV30	TGTGCCTGGAGTGACTACTATGGCTACACCTTC	CAWSDYYGYTF
-	15	few	TRBJ2-5	TRBV7-8	TGTGCCAGCAGCTTAGAGGCAGGGCTGAGAGAGACCCAGTACTTC	CASSLEAGLRETQYF
-	13	-	TRBJ1-2	TRBV29-1	TGCAGCGCATTTTTACCCGGGGACTATGGCTACACCTTC	CSAFLPGDYGYTF
-	16	-	TRBJ2-3	TRBV10-3	TGTGCCATCAGTGAGGGTGGCAGCGGATGGGCAGATACGCAGTATTTT	CAISEGGSGWADTQYF
-	13	once	TRBJ1-1	TRBV10-3	TGTGCCATCAGTTCAACGACACACACTGAAGCTTTCTTT	CAISSTTHTEAFF
-	14	-	TRBJ2-7	TRBV6-5	TGTGCCAGCAGTTATAGGGCCGCGGGGTACGAGCAGTACTTC	CASSYRAAGYEQYF
TRBD2	16	once	TRBJ2-2	TRBV7-8	TGTGCCAGCAGCTTGGGGACGGGAGGGAACACCGGGGAGCTGTTTTTT	CASSLGTGGNTGELFF
-	13	few	TRBJ2-7	TRBV5-1	TGCGCCAGCAGCTCAAGACAGGACTACGAGCAGTACTTC	CASSSRQDYEQYF
TRBD1	16	-	TRBJ1-1	TRBV7-6	TGTGCCAGCAGAGCCGGGACAGGGGGCAGGAACACTGAAGCTTTCTTT	CASRAGTGGRNTEAFF
TRBD1	15	-	TRBJ2-5	TRBV5-1	TGCGCCAGCAGCTTGGATCGGGGACAGCAAGAGACCCAGTACTTC	CASSLDRGQQETQYF
-	14	-	TRBJ1-1	TRBV28	TGTGCCAGCAGTTTGGGCGGGACGAACACTGAAGCTTTCTTT	CASSLGGTNTEAFF
TRBD1	16	-	TRBJ2-7	TRBV18	TGTGCCAGCTCTCCGAGGACAGGGAGAAATTCCTACGAGCAGTACTTC	CASSPRTGRNSYEQYF
-	13	-	TRBJ1-1	TRBV6-5	TGTGCCAGCAGGTTTTTGGGGGGGACTGAAGCTTTCTTT	CASRFLGGTEAFF
-	17	-	TRBJ2-1	TRBV5-1	TGCGCCAGCAGCTTGGGATACCTAGGGAGCTCCTACAATGAGCAGTTCTTC	CASSLGYLGSSYNEQFF
TRBD1	13	-	TRBJ2-5	TRBV19	TGTGCCAGTAGAGGACAGGGGAAGGAGACCCAGTACTTC	CASRGQGKETQYF
-	13	-	TRBJ2-5	TRBV7-6	TGTGCCAGCAGCGCAAACATCCAAGAGACCCAGTACTTC	CASSANIQETQYF
TRBD1	16	-	TRBJ2-7	TRBV14	TGTGCCAGCAGCCAAGGACCGGGACAGCACTCCTACGAGCAGTACTTC	CASSQGPGQHSYEQYF
TRBD1	14	-	TRBJ1-2	TRBV6-1	TGTGCCAGCAGTGAAGGGGACAGGGTTTATGGCTACACCTTC	CASSEGDRVYGYTF